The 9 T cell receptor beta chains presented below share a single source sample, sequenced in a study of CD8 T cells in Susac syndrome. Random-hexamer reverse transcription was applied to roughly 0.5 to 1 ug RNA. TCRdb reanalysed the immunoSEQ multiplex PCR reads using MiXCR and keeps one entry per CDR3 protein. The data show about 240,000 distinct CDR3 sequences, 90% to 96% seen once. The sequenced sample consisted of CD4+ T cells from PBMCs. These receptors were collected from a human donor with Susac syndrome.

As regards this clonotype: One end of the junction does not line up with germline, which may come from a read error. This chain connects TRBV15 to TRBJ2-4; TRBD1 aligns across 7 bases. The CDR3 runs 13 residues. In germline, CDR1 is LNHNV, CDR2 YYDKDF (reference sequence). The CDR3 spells CATSRARDRAEGF. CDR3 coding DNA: TGTGCCACCAGCAGAGCCCGAGACAGGGCCGAGGGATTC.

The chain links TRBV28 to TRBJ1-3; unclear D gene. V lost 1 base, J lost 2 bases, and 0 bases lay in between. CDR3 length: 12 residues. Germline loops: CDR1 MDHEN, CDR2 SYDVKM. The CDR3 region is CASSLSGNTIYF. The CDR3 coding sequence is TGTGCCAGCAGTTTATCTGGAAACACCATATATTTT.

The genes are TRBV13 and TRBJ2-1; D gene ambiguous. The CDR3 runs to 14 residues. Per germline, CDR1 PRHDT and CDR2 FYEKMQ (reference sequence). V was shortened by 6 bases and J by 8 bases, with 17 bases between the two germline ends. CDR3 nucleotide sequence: TGTGCCAGCAGTAGGTCGGCCCAACTTGATGAGCAGTTCTTC. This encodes CASSRSAQLDEQFF.

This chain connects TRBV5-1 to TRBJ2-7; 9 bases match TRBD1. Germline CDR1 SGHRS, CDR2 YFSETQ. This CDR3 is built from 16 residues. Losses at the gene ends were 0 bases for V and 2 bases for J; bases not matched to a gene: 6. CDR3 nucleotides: TGCGCCAGCAGCTTGGGGGGACAGGGTATGACCTACGAGCAGTACTTC. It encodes CASSLGGQGMTYEQYF.

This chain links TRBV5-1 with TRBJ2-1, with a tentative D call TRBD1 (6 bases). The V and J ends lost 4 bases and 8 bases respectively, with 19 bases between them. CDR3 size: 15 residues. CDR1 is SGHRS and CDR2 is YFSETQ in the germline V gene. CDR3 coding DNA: TGCGCCAGCAGCCCCGGACAGTCCCAATTCGATGAGCAGTTCTTC. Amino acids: CASSPGQSQFDEQFF. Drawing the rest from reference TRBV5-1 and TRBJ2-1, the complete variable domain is KAGVTQTPRYLIKTRGQQVTLSCSPISGHRSVSWYQQTPGQGLQFLFEYFSETQRNKGNFPGRFSGRQFSNSRSEMNVSTLELGDSALYLCASSPGQSQFDEQFFGPGTRLTVL.

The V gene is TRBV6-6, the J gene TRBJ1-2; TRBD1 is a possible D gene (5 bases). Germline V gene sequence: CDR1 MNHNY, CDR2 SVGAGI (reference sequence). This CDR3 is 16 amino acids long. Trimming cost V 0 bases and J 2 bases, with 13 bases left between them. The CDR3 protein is CASSYSSGGGNYGYTF. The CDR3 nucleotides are TGTGCCAGCAGTTACTCGTCCGGGGGGGGGAACTATGGCTACACCTTC.

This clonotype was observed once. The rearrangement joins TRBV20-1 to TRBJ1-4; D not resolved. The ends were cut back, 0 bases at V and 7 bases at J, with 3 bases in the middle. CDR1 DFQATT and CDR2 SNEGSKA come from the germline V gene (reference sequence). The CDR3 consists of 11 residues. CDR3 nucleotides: TGCAGTGCTAGAGAAGCTGAAAAACTGTTTTTT. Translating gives CSAREAEKLFF.

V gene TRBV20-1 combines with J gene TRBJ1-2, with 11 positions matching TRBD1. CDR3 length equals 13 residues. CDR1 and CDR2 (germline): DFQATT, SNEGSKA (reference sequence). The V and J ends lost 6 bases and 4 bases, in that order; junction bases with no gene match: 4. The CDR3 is CSARTGGGYGYTF. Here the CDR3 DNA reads TGCAGTGCCCGGACAGGGGGCGGCTATGGCTACACCTTC.

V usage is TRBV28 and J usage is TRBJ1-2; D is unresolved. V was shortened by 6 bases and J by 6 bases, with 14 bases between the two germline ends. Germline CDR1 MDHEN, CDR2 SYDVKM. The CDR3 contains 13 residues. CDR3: CASSLGRNDGYTF. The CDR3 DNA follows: TGTGCCAGCAGCTTAGGGAGGAACGATGGCTACACCTTC.